This T cell receptor (beta chain) is from a study of CD8 T cells in ankylosing spondylitis. MiXCR, run by TCRdb on the 5' RACE reads, gives a single entry per CDR3 protein. The data show 500,000 or so distinct CDR3 sequences, under 5.5% seen once. Losses at the gene ends were 6 bases for V and 2 bases for J; bases not matched to a gene: 9. The CDR3 extends over 16 amino acids. Study-level points and caveats: For ankylosing spondylitis blood, a TCR beta motif of several highly homologous variants appeared characteristic. Within matched ankylosing spondylitis synovial fluid, disease-linked clones were reportedly significantly enriched.

This clonotype was seen at least ten times. Its antigen remains unidentified. The sample taken for sequencing was blood, either unsorted or a sorted T cell fraction (not recorded which). This TCR came from a male donor with ankylosing spondylitis. The chain recombines TRBV12-3 or TRBV12-4 with TRBJ1-5, with 8 bases identical to TRBD1. The CDR3 reads CASSHRTGPGNQPQHF. DNA for the CDR3: TGTGCCAGCAGCCATAGGACAGGGCCGGGCAATCAGCCCCAGCATTTT.